This T cell receptor (beta chain) was identified in a study of T cells in localized non-small cell lung cancer. Broader study findings: Uninvolved adjacent lung, not tumor, had the highest T cell clonality.

Sequenced by immunoSEQ multiplex PCR; TCRdb stores in-frame clones only, minus some. The table records about 34,000 clones, 88% of them present only once. A note on this clone: As yet, its antigen is unknown.

Trimming took 2 bases from V and 5 from J, leaving 12 bases between them. Looked up from germline, CDR1 is MNHEY and CDR2 is SVGAGI. The CDR3 is 14 amino acids. This TCR derives from a woman aged 40 to 75 with stage I lung adenocarcinoma. This chain links TRBV6-5 with TRBJ1-1, with no clear D. Sequences were derived from peripheral blood, sampled before any cancer treatment. CDR3 loop: CASSYGQIGTEAFF. CDR3 nucleotide sequence: TGTGCCAGCAGTTACGGGCAGATCGGGACTGAAGCTTTCTTT.